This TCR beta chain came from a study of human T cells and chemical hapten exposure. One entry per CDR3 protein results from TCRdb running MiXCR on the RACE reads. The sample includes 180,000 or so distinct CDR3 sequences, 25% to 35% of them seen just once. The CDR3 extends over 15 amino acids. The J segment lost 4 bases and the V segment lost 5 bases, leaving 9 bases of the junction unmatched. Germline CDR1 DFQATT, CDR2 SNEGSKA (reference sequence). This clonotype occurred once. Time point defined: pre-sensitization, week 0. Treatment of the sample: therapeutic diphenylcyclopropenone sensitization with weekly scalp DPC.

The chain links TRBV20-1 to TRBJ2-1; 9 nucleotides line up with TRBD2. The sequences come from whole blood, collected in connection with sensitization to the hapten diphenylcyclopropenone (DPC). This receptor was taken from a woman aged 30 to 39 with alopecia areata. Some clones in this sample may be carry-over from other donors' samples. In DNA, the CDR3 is TGCAGTGCTCAGGGCGGGGGGGCCCCGTACAATGAGCAGTTCTTC. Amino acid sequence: CSAQGGGAPYNEQFF.